A single sample gave rise to the 25 T cell receptor beta chains below, sequenced in a study. TCRdb processed the RT-PCR reads anew with MiXCR; each CDR3 protein has one entry. Altogether 550,000 to 750,000 distinct CDR3 sequences are present, approximately 14% being singletons, with the ten largest covering 3.6%. The sample was memory CD4+ T cells from blood. These receptors all come from a female donor in good health, serving as a healthy control.

This clonotype was seen repeatedly, ten times or more. The CDR3 DNA follows: TGTGCCATCAGTGAAACAGGTAGCACAGATACGCAGTATTTT. Protein sequence: CAISETGSTDTQYF. The chain employs TRBV10-3 and TRBJ2-3; a possible D gene is TRBD1 (5 bases). The germline V gene has CDR1 ENHRY and CDR2 SYGVKD. V shed 3 bases and J shed 0 bases, with 7 bases lying between them. The CDR3 loop spans 14 amino acids.

In its sample, this clonotype was seen many times. The chain employs TRBV7-2 and TRBJ2-5; D is perhaps TRBD1 or TRBD2 (6 bases each). The V end was cut by 5 bases, the J end by 5 bases, with 18 bases between. The V gene's germline CDR1 is SGHTA and CDR2 FQGNSA. This CDR3 spans 15 amino acids. CDR3 in DNA: TGTGCCAGCAGCCCCCAGGGGAGGCAAGGGGAGACCCAGTACTTC. It encodes CASSPQGRQGETQYF. The entire variable domain, with the rest obtained from reference TRBV7-2 and TRBJ2-5, is as follows: GAGVSQSPSNKVTEKGKDVELRCDPISGHTALYWYRQSLGQGLEFLIYFQGNSAPDKSGLPSDRFSAERTGGSVSTLTIQRTQQEDSAVYLCASSPQGRQGETQYFGPGTRLLVL.

The gene calls are TRBV7-2 and TRBJ1-2, with D possibly being TRBD1 (5 bases). This CDR3 has 14 amino acids. Germline V CDR1 and CDR2: SGHTA, FQGNSA. The V and J ends lost 8 bases and 4 bases respectively, with 17 bases between them. This CDR3 reads CASSRGGDGYGYTF. The CDR3 DNA follows: TGTGCCAGCTCCCGCGGGGGGGACGGCTATGGCTACACCTTC.

This clonotype was detected a few times. This chain connects TRBV12-3 or TRBV12-4 to TRBJ1-1; 8 bases match TRBD1. Germline trimming cut 5 bases from V and 7 bases from J; bases unmatched to any gene: 15. The CDR3 spans 16 residues. This CDR3 reads CASSPGGPWAHGEAFF. For the CDR3, the DNA is TGTGCCAGCAGTCCAGGGGGCCCCTGGGCACATGGTGAAGCTTTCTTT.

This clonotype occurred a few times. The V gene is TRBV6-5, the J gene TRBJ1-2; 9 bases map to TRBD1. V lost 8 bases to trimming and J lost 8 bases; unmatched junction nucleotides: 9. CDR1 is MNHEY, CDR2 SVGAGI, per germline. The CDR3 extends over 13 amino acids. CDR3 in amino acids: CASAWGQGRGYTF. CDR3 DNA: TGTGCCAGCGCTTGGGGACAGGGTCGAGGCTACACCTTC.

In the case of this clonotype: Likely a read error: the CDR3 ends without its conserved phenylalanine or tryptophan. This chain links TRBV7-7 with TRBJ2-3, with a tentative D call TRBD2 (6 bases). The CDR3 loop spans 14 amino acids. Looked up from germline, CDR1 is SSHAT and CDR2 is FNYEAQ (reference sequence). CDR3 DNA sequence: TGTGCTAGCAGCCCTAGCGCTAGCACAGATACGCAGTATATT. Translated, it gives CASSPSASTDTQYI.

This clonotype came up a few times. This sequence joins TRBV20-1 and TRBJ1-1, with unresolved D. Trimming stripped 3 bases from V and 1 base from J, with 6 bases between. The CDR3 loop spans 12 amino acids. Germline-derived CDR1 and CDR2 are DFQATT and SNEGSKA (reference sequence). CDR3 in amino acids: CSARGTNTEAFF. CDR3 in DNA: TGCAGTGCTAGGGGAACGAACACTGAAGCTTTCTTT.

This rearrangement joins TRBV7-8 to TRBJ2-3; TRBD1 agrees at 8 bases. This CDR3 spans 17 amino acids. V was clipped by 2 bases and J by 3 bases; unmatched bases: 10. Germline loops: CDR1 SGHVS, CDR2 FQNEAQ. CDR3 in DNA: TGTGCCAGCAGCTTACGGGACAGGAGATTCGGTACAGATACGCAGTATTTT. This encodes CASSLRDRRFGTDTQYF.

This clonotype came up a few times. The chain couples TRBV9 to TRBJ1-6; tentative D call: TRBD1 (6 bases). CDR3 length: 15 residues. V dropped 6 bases and J dropped 3 bases, with 13 bases sitting between them. The germline CDR1 and CDR2 sequences are SGDLS and YYNGEE. The CDR3 region is CASTGGGNYNSPLHF. The CDR3 DNA reads as TGTGCCAGCACCGGGGGCGGGAACTATAATTCACCCCTCCACTTT.

The chain carries TRBV20-1 and TRBJ2-3, with 11 bases matching TRBD2. This CDR3 comprises 15 residues. The germline CDR1 and CDR2 sequences are DFQATT and SNEGSKA (reference sequence). The junction had 7 bases not matched to a gene; V was cut back by 6 bases and J by 2 bases. The CDR3 here is CSARPGLAVTDTQYF. Written as DNA, the CDR3 is TGCAGTGCCCGACCGGGACTAGCGGTCACAGATACGCAGTATTTT.

This rearrangement joins TRBV30 to TRBJ2-7; D gene ambiguous. The V gene's germline CDR1 is GTSNPN and CDR2 SVGIG (reference sequence). This CDR3 has 14 residues. Trimming took off 0 bases at V and 1 base at J, with 10 bases between the two ends. The chain's CDR3 is CAWSVQSKSYEQYF. The CDR3 DNA sequence: TGTGCCTGGAGTGTACAGTCGAAGTCCTACGAGCAGTACTTC.

This clonotype was seen repeatedly, ten times or more. This chain uses TRBV20-1 with TRBJ2-3, with D tentatively TRBD1 (5 bases). CDR1 is DFQATT, CDR2 SNEGSKA, per germline (reference sequence). This CDR3 spans 13 amino acids. With 0 bases removed from V and 2 bases from J, the gap between germline ends came to 6 bases. The CDR3 DNA is TGCAGTGCTAGAGAGGACACCACAGATACGCAGTATTTT. It translates to CSAREDTTDTQYF.

This clonotype has just one count. The J gene is TRBJ2-1, the V gene TRBV3-1; 7 bases fit TRBD2. The V gene end was trimmed by 3 bases and the J gene end by 6 bases; junction bases not matched to a gene: 2. This CDR3 is built from 13 residues. Per the germline V gene, CDR1 is LGHDT and CDR2 is YNNKEL (reference sequence). CDR3 amino acids: CASSQTSFNEQFF. CDR3 nucleotides: TGTGCCAGCAGCCAGACTAGCTTCAATGAGCAGTTCTTC.

This clonotype was seen repeatedly, ten times or more. V usage is TRBV5-5 and J usage is TRBJ1-2, with TRBD1 as a possible D gene (6 bases). Deletions cut 0 bases from V and 1 base from J, with 7 bases between. Germline V lookup: CDR1 SGHKS, CDR2 YYEKEE (reference sequence). CDR3 size: 14 residues. CDR3 nucleotide sequence: TGTGCCAGCAGCTTGGCAGGGGATAACTATGGCTACACCTTC. It yields the protein CASSLAGDNYGYTF.

This chain connects TRBV20-1 to TRBJ2-2; 8 positions match TRBD1. Germline V CDR1 and CDR2: DFQATT, SNEGSKA (reference sequence). This CDR3 comprises 19 residues. The V and J ends lost 0 bases and 1 base, in that order; junction bases with no gene match: 13. The CDR3 DNA sequence: TGCAGTGCTAGAGACGCAGGGGCAGGGGGCCTATGGAACACCGGGGAGCTGTTTTTT. It encodes CSARDAGAGGLWNTGELFF.

This clonotype was detected ten times or more. The chain has TRBV29-1 and TRBJ2-3, with 8 nucleotides matching TRBD2. Germline V gene lookup returns CDR1 SQVTM and CDR2 ANQGSEA. V lost 1 base to trimming and J lost 6 bases; unmatched junction nucleotides: 6. The CDR3 runs 14 residues. The CDR3 nucleotides read TGCAGCGTTGAAGGCGGGCGGGAGGTGGATACGCAGTATTTT. Translation: CSVEGGREVDTQYF.

J is TRBJ2-7 and V is TRBV5-5, with TRBD1 matching 7 bases. The CDR3 contains 14 residues. Germline V lookup: CDR1 SGHKS, CDR2 YYEKEE (reference sequence). V trimming: 4 bases; J trimming: 5 bases; junction bases outside the gene matches: 9. CDR3 amino acids: CASSRRVGQDEQYF. The CDR3 DNA is TGTGCCAGCAGCAGAAGAGTCGGACAGGACGAGCAGTACTTC.

This clonotype came up once. This chain connects TRBV20-1 to TRBJ2-1; D may be TRBD2 (5 bases). V was cut by 0 bases and J by 1 base, with 13 bases left in between. Germline lookup yields CDR1 DFQATT and CDR2 SNEGSKA (reference sequence). The CDR3 totals 16 residues. CDR3 bases: TGCAGTGCTAGAGATCGAGAGGGCCTTTCCTACAATGAGCAGTTCTTC. Amino acids: CSARDREGLSYNEQFF.

This clonotype was observed a handful of times. The J gene is TRBJ2-3, the V gene TRBV20-1; 7 bases line up with TRBD2. The V and J ends lost 3 bases and 1 base, in that order; junction bases with no gene match: 7. This CDR3 is built from 15 residues. Germline V lookup: CDR1 DFQATT, CDR2 SNEGSKA (reference sequence). CDR3 residues: CSASLLALGTDTQYF. The CDR3 DNA reads as TGCAGTGCTAGCTTACTAGCGCTTGGCACAGATACGCAGTATTTT.

This CDR3 reads CASSLLERGYTF. For the CDR3, the DNA is TGTGCCAGCAGTTTGCTTGAGAGGGGCTACACCTTC. The chain has TRBV28 and TRBJ1-2, with D unresolved. V lost 3 bases and J 8 bases, leaving 10 bases between the germline ends. CDR3 length: 12 amino acids. Per the germline V gene, CDR1 is MDHEN and CDR2 is SYDVKM.

Points on this clonotype: Just one base apart from a much larger clone, this may be a read error. V gene TRBV20-1 combines with J gene TRBJ2-2; D not resolved. This CDR3 is built from 15 residues. From germline, CDR1 is DFQATT and CDR2 SNEGSKA (reference sequence). V was cut by 6 bases and J by 4 bases, with 18 bases left in between. CDR3 amino acids: CSALVPPLSTGELFF. The CDR3 DNA reads as TGCAGTGCCCTCGTGCCCCCCTTGAGCACCGGGGAGCTGTTTTTT.

This clonotype has just a few counts. The chain uses TRBV7-2 and TRBJ1-6; D gene ambiguous. Germline CDR1 and CDR2: SGHTA and FQGNSA. This CDR3 spans 12 amino acids. V was trimmed by 5 bases and J by 5 bases, leaving 4 bases between them. CDR3 bases: TGTGCCAGCAGCAGGGATAATTCACCCCTCCACTTT. It yields the protein CASSRDNSPLHF.

A single count supports this clonotype. This rearrangement joins TRBV11-1 to TRBJ1-1; no reliable D call. The V end lost 5 bases, the J end lost 0 bases, and 10 bases lay between the germline ends. The CDR3 is 14 residues long. CDR1 SGHAT and CDR2 FQDESV come from the germline V gene (reference sequence). CDR3 protein: CASSDDTVNTEAFF. The DNA of the CDR3 is TGTGCCAGCAGCGACGACACCGTGAACACTGAAGCTTTCTTT.

CDR3 amino acids: CASSSHDRFSGNTIYF. The CDR3 DNA sequence: TGTGCCAGCAGTAGCCATGACAGATTCTCTGGAAACACCATATATTTT. The chain employs TRBV28 and TRBJ1-3; a possible D gene is TRBD1 (5 bases). CDR1 is MDHEN and CDR2 is SYDVKM in the germline V gene. V dropped 5 bases and J dropped 0 bases, with 14 bases sitting between them. CDR3 length equals 16 residues.

This chain links TRBV18 with TRBJ2-7, with a weak D call TRBD2 (6 bases). The V end was cut by 5 bases, the J end by 5 bases, with 16 bases between. This CDR3 contains 14 residues. Germline CDR1 KGHSH, CDR2 LQKENI. The CDR3 DNA is TGTGCCAGCTCATATCTCGGAGGGGTCGACGAGCAGTACTTC. This encodes CASSYLGGVDEQYF.